The entry that follows covers one T cell receptor beta chain sequence. These data are taken from a study of blood T cell repertoires in COVID-19. Libraries were prepared by immunoSEQ multiplex PCR; TCRdb keeps only in-frame clonotypes and omits some of them. The sample holds some 270,000 clones, roughly 90% seen once. The CDR3 loop spans 14 amino acids. J was trimmed by 2 bases and V by 2 bases; bases with no gene match: 3. Per germline, CDR1 SGDLS and CDR2 YYNGEE. This sequence was found in a woman in her sixties with COVID-19, enrolled during active disease. The sequenced material came from peripheral blood. The rearrangement uses TRBV9 and TRBJ1-1; 7 positions agree with TRBD1. The CDR3 nucleotides read TGTGCCAGCAGCGTCCAGGGGGTCAACACTGAAGCTTTCTTT. Translation gives CASSVQGVNTEAFF.